The present T cell receptor (beta chain) was sequenced within a study of shared clonotypes between healthy human individuals. Study observations and caveats: Across subsets, estimated richness was generally greater for naive than for memory populations. Inspection by rarefaction showed sorted-subset sequencing to be incomplete despite large depth. Specimens sampled were limited to blood, with tissue repertoires likely differing.

Germline CDR1 is PRHDT and CDR2 is FYEKMQ (reference sequence). Trimming took off 4 bases at V and 3 bases at J, with 18 bases between the two ends. This CDR3 has 16 amino acids. On this clone itself: Its antigen is not known.

Naive CD8 isolation took CD45RO-negative cells positively selected for CCR7 and excluded terminally differentiated effector memory CD45RA+ cells. It was across several immunoSEQ plates that each subset's genomic DNA was evenly split. TCRdb keeps only in-frame clones here, not all; method: immunoSEQ multiplex PCR. The repertoire holds 550,000 to 650,000 clones, with 95% to 97% as singletons. Sequencing was done on a sample of naive CD8+ T cells sorted from blood. This chain connects TRBV13 to TRBJ2-5, with D maybe TRBD2 (5 bases). The sequence was collected from a woman aged 25 to 39 in good health. The CDR3 spells CASSSRLAEGKETQYF. The CDR3 coding sequence is TGTGCCAGCAGCTCCCGGTTAGCAGAGGGAAAAGAGACCCAGTACTTC. Full variable domain (outside the CDR3, taken from reference TRBV13 and TRBJ2-5): AAGVIQSPRHLIKEKRETATLKCYPIPRHDTVYWYQQGPGQDPQFLISFYEKMQSDKGSIPDRFSAQQFSDYHSELNMSSLELGDSALYFCASSSRLAEGKETQYFGPGTRLLVL.